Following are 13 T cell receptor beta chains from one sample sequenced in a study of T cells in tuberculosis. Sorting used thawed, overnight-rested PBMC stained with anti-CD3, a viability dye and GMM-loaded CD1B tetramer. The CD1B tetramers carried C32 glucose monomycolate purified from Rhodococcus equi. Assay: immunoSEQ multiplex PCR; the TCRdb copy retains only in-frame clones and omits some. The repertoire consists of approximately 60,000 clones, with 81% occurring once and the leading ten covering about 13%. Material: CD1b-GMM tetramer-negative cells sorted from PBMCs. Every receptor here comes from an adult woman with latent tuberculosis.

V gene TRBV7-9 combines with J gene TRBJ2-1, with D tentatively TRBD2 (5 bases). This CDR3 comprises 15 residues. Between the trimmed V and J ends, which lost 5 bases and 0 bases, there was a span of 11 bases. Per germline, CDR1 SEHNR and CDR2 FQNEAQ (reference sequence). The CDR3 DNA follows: TGTGCCAGCAGCCCCGGACTGAGCTCCTACAATGAGCAGTTCTTC. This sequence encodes CASSPGLSSYNEQFF.

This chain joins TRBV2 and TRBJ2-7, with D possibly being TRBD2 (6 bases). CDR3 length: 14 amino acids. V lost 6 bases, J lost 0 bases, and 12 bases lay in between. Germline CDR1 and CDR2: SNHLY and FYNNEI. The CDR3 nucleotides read TGTGCCAGCAGGCGGGGCGGGACCTCCTACGAGCAGTACTTC. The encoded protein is CASRRGGTSYEQYF.

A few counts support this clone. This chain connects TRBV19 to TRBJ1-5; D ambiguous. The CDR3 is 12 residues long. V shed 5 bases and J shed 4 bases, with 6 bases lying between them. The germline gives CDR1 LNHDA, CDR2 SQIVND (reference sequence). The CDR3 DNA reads TGTGCCAGTAGTGTCGGGAATCAGCCCCAGCATTTT. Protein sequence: CASSVGNQPQHF.

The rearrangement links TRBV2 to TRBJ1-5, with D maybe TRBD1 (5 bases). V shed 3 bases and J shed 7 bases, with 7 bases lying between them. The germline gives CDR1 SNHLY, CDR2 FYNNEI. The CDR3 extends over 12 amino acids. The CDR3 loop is CASSDRAQPQHF. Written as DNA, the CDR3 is TGTGCCAGCAGTGACAGGGCGCAGCCCCAGCATTTT.

The CDR3 coding sequence is TGTGCCAGCTCACTTGCTAGCGGGGGATCAAACATTCAGTACTTC. Translation: CASSLASGGSNIQYF. The rearrangement joins TRBV18 to TRBJ2-4; TRBD2 agrees at 10 bases. After removal of 4 bases from V and 6 bases from J, the junction contained 6 bases not matched to a gene. The germline CDR1 and CDR2 sequences are KGHSH and LQKENI. The CDR3 extends over 15 amino acids.

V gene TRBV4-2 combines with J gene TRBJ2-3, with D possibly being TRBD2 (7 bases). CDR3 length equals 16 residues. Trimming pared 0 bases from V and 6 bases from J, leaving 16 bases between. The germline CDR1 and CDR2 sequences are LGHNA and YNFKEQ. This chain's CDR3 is CASSQDLRGARDTQYF. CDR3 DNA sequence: TGTGCCAGCAGCCAAGATCTCCGGGGGGCCAGGGATACGCAGTATTTT.

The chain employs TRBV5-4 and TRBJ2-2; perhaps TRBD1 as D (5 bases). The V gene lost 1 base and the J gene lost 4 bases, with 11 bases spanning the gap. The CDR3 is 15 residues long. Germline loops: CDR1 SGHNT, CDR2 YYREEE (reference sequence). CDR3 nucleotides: TGTGCCAGCAGCTTGCAGGGCCTCGGCACCGGGGAGCTGTTTTTT. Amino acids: CASSLQGLGTGELFF.

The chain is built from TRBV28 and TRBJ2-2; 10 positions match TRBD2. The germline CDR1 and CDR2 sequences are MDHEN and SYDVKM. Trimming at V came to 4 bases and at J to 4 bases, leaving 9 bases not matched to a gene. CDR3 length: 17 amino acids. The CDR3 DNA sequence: TGTGCCAGCAGTTCCCACTCCGGACTAGCGGTCACCGGGGAGCTGTTTTTT. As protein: CASSSHSGLAVTGELFF. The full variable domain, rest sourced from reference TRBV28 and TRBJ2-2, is DVKVTQSSRYLVKRTGEKVFLECVQDMDHENMFWYRQDPGLGLRLIYFSYDVKMKEKGDIPEGYSVSREKKERFSLILESASTNQTSMYLCASSSHSGLAVTGELFFGEGSRLTVL.

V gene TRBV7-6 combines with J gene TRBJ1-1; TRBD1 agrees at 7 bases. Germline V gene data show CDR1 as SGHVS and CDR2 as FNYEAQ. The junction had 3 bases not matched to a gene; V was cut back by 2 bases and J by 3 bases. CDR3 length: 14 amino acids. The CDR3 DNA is TGTGCCAGCAGCTTACATGACAGGGACACTGAAGCTTTCTTT. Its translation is CASSLHDRDTEAFF.

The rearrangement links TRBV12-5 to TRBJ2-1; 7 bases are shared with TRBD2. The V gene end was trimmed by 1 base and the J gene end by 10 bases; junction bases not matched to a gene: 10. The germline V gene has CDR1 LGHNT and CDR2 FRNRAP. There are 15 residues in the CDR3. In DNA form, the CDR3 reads TGTGCTAGTGGTTTGGATAGACGGGGGGTGCGGGAGCAGTTCTTC. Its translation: CASGLDRRGVREQFF.

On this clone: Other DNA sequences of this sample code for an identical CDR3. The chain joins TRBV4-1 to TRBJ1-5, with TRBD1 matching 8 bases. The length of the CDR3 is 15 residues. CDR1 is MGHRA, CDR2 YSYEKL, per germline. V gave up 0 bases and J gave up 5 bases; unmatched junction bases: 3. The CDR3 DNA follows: TGCGCCAGCAGCCAAGAGGTGACAGGGGATCAGCCCCAGCATTTT. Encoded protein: CASSQEVTGDQPQHF.

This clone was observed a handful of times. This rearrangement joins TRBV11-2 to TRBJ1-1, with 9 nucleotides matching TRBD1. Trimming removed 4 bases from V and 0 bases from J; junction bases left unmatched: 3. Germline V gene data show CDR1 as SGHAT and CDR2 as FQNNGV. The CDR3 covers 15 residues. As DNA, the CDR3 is TGTGCCAGCAGCTCACAGGGGGCGGTGAACACTGAAGCTTTCTTT. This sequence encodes CASSSQGAVNTEAFF.

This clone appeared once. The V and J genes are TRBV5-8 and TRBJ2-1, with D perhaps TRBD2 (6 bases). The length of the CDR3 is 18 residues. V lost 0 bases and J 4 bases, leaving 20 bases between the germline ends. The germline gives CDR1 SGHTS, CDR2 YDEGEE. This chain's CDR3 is CASSLERGGGIVYNEQFF. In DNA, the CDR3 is TGTGCCAGCAGCTTGGAGAGGGGAGGAGGGATCGTTTACAATGAGCAGTTCTTC.